The following is a T cell receptor beta chain sequence with its context. Authors' data handling: Reference gene primer amplification gave nucleated cell count estimates. Some clones are missing from TCRdb's copy, which holds only in-frame ones; the method was immunoSEQ multiplex PCR. The V and J calls and the clone size are those of that table, but D and trimming were determined from the DNA. The sample yields 150,000 to 200,000 clones, 65% to 90% seen once. The CDR3 is 10 amino acids. Germline V gene sequence: CDR1 DFQATT, CDR2 SNEGSKA (reference sequence). The V and J ends lost 3 bases and 8 bases respectively, with 4 bases between them. The sample belongs to a study of blood T cell repertoires in COVID-19. About the study: The analysed material was cDNA or gDNA that came from T cells, B-cell-depleted T cells, or PBMCs.

The receptor's source is a man aged 60 to 69 with acute or convalescent COVID-19. What was sequenced was peripheral blood. This sequence joins TRBV20-1 and TRBJ1-4; no clear D gene. CDR3: CSASEEKLFF. The CDR3 nucleotides are TGCAGTGCTAGCGAGGAAAAACTGTTTTTT.